The present T cell receptor (beta chain) was sequenced within a study of blood T cell dynamics during melanoma immunotherapy. The CDR3 contains 14 residues. With 0 bases removed from V and 5 bases from J, the gap between germline ends came to 11 bases. In germline, CDR1 is SGDLS, CDR2 YYNGEE. Comments on this clone: The antigen is undetermined.

Described time point: week 3, after first cycle of checkpoint inhibitor. Memory T cells counted as immune-effector cells when CD3+ CD4- CD8+ CD45RA- CD45RO-high CD27- CCR7-. Study-wide results and limits: Cell-free DNA CDR3 sequences most resembled the immune-effector CD8+ subset, which was also most clonal.

Here immunoSEQ multiplex PCR was the method, and the copy in TCRdb shows in-frame clones only, minus some. The sample includes more than 2,000 clones, about 77% of them seen just once. The starting material was CD8+ T cells from blood, obtained from a patient treated with checkpoint blockade. The J gene is TRBJ1-1, the V gene TRBV9; weak D call: TRBD1 (5 bases). This receptor was identified in a human donor with melanoma. CDR3 protein: CASSVEGRGTEAFF. As DNA, the CDR3 is TGTGCCAGCAGCGTAGAAGGTCGGGGGACTGAAGCTTTCTTT.